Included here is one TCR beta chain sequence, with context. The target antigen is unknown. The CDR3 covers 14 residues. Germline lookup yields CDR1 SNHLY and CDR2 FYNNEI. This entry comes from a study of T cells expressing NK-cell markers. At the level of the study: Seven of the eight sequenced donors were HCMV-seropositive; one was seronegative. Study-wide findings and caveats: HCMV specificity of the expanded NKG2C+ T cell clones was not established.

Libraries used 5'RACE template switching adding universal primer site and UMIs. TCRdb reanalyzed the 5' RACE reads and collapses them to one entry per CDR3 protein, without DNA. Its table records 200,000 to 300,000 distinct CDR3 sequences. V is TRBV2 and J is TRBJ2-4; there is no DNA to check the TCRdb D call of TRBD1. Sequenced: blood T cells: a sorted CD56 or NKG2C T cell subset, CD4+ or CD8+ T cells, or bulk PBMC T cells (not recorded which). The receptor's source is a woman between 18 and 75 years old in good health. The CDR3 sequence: CASSEALTVNIQYF.